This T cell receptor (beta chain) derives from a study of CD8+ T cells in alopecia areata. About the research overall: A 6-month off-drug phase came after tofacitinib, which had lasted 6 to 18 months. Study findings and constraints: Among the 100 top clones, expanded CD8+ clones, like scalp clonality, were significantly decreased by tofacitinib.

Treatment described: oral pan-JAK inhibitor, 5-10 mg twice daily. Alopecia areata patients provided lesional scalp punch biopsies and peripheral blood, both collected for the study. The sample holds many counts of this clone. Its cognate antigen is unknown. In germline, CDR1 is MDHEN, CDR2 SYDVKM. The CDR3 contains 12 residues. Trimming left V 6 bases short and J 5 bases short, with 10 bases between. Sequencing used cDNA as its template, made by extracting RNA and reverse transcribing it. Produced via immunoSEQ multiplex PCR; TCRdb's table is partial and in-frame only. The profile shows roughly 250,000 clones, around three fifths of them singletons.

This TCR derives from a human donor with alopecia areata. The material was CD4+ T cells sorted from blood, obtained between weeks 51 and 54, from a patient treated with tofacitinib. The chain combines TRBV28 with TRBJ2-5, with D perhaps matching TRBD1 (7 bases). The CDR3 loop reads CASSSGGETQYF. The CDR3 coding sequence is TGTGCCAGCAGCTCAGGGGGGGAGACCCAGTACTTC.